This T cell receptor (beta chain) is drawn from a study of T cells in Graves' hyperthyroidism and ophthalmopathy. The CDR3 covers 15 residues. V lost 2 bases, J lost 8 bases, and 16 bases lay in between. Per the germline V gene, CDR1 is LGHDT and CDR2 is YNNKEL (reference sequence). The source material, RNA transcripts, was used to amplify TCR beta CDR3 regions. The TCR CDR3 first-round RT-PCR relied on the HTBI primer set. A single record per CDR3 protein comes from TCRdb applying MiXCR to the multiplex PCR reads. The sample carries approximately 710,000 distinct CDR3 sequences, about 18% recorded once. About this clonotype itself: Its antigen is not identified.

Stable Graves' hyperthyroidism meant no ophthalmopathy progression within 18 months. Study results and limitations: In simple terms, a model built on 13 V-J features told ophthalmopathy apart from stable hyperthyroidism.

This chain connects TRBV3-1 to TRBJ2-4, with TRBD1 as a possible D gene (5 bases). The sample was blood. The sequence was obtained from a man between 45 and 60 years old with Graves' hyperthyroidism. Written as DNA, the CDR3 is TGTGCCAGCAGCCAACCATCGTCCAGGGATGACATTCAGTACTTC. The encoded protein is CASSQPSSRDDIQYF.